This T cell receptor beta chain came from a study of shared T cell receptors in the human thymus. Profiled with immunoSEQ multiplex PCR; TCRdb holds only in-frame clones, not every one. This sample carries 700,000 to 750,000 clones, over 75% of them seen once, and the ten largest clones take more than 0.008%. V was clipped by 8 bases and J by 4 bases; unmatched bases: 14. The CDR3 length is 16 residues. Germline V CDR1 and CDR2: KGHSH, LQKENI. In addition, the sample was reused for a study of human thymus T cells.

The chain employs TRBV18 and TRBJ2-5; TRBD1 matches 9 bases. The TCR sequence derives from a girl under three years old with a congenital heart defect. The sequencing input was thymocytes. CDR3 sequence (DNA): TGTGCCAGCACCCGGACAGGGGCGATGAGAGGAGAGACCCAGTACTTC. This encodes CASTRTGAMRGETQYF.